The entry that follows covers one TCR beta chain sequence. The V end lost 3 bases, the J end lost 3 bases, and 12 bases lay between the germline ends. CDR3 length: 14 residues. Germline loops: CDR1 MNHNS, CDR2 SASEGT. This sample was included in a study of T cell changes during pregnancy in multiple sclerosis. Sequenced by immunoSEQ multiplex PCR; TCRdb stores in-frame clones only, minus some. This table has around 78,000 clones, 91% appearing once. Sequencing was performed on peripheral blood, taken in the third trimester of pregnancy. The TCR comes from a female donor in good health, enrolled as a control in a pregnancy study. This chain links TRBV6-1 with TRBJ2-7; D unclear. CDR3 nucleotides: TGTGCCAGCAGTGATTCTGCAGATCTCTACGAGCAGTACTTC. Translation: CASSDSADLYEQYF.